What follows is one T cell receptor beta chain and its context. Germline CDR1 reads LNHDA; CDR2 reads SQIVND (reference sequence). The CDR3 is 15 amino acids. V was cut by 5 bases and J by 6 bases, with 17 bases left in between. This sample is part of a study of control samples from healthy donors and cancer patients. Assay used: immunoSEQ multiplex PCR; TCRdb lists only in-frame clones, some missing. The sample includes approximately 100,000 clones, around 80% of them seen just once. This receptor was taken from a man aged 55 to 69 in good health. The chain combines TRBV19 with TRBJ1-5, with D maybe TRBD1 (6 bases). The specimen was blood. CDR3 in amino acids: CASSGGGGLGQPQHF. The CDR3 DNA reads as TGTGCCAGTAGTGGAGGGGGGGGCTTGGGTCAGCCCCAGCATTTT.